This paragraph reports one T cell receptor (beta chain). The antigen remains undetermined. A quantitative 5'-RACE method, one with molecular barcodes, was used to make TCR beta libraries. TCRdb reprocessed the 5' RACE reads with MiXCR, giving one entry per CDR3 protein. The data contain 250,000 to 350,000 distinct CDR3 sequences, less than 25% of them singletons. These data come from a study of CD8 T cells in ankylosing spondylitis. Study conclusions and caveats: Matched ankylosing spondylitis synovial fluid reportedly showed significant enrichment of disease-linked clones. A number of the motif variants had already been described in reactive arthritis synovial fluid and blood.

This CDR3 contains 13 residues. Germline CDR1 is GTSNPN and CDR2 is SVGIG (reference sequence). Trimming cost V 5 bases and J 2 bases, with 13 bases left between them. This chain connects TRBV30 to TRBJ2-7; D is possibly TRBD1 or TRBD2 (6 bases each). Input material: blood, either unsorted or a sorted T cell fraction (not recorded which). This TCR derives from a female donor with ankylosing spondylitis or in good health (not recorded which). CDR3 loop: CAWASGGAYEQYF. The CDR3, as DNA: TGTGCCTGGGCCTCCGGGGGCGCCTACGAGCAGTACTTC.